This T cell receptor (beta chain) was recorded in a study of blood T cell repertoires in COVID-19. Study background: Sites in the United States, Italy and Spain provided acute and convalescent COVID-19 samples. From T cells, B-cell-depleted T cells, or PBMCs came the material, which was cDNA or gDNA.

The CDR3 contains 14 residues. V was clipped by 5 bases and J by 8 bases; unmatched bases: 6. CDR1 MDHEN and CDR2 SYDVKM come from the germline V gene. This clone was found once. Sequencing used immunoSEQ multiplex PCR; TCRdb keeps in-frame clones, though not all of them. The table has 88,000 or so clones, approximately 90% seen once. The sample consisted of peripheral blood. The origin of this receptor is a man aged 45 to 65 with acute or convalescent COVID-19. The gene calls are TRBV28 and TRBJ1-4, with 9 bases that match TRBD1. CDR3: CASSITGGWEKLFF. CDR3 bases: TGTGCCAGCAGTATAACAGGGGGCTGGGAAAAACTGTTTTTT. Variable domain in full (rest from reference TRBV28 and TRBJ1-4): DVKVTQSSRYLVKRTGEKVFLECVQDMDHENMFWYRQDPGLGLRLIYFSYDVKMKEKGDIPEGYSVSREKKERFSLILESASTNQTSMYLCASSITGGWEKLFFGSGTQLSVL.